These 29 T cell receptor beta chains originate from one sample sequenced in a study of cytomegalovirus exposure and HLA in healthy donors. Use of 60 Vbeta and 13 Jbeta primers characterized the PCR. Some clones are missing from TCRdb's copy, which holds only in-frame ones; the method was immunoSEQ multiplex PCR. Seen here are approximately 160,000 clones, about 75% observed once, and the top ten hold almost 3%. The source material was PBMCs. All receptors derive from a woman between 50 and 59 years old in good health and CMV-seropositive.

The rearrangement uses TRBV11-1 and TRBJ2-2; 8 bases match TRBD1. The V segment lost 1 base and the J segment 6 bases; nucleotides outside the gene matches: 4. Germline assignment: CDR1 SGHAT and CDR2 FQDESV (reference sequence). CDR3 length: 15 residues. Here the CDR3 DNA reads TGTGCCAGCAGCTTAGGAGACAGGGGATCCGGGGAGCTGTTTTTT. It translates to CASSLGDRGSGELFF.

This clone showed up just a few times. The V call is TRBV4-1, the J call TRBJ1-1; D is unclear. This CDR3 region has 15 residues. Germline V gene data show CDR1 as MGHRA and CDR2 as YSYEKL. V gave up 1 base and J gave up 4 bases, with 13 bases separating them. The CDR3 sequence is CASSQGGRGLTEAFF. The CDR3 nucleotides are TGCGCCAGCAGCCAAGGCGGTCGGGGTCTCACTGAAGCTTTCTTT.

The rearrangement uses TRBV6-5 and TRBJ2-3; D uncertain. The V gene's germline CDR1 is MNHEY and CDR2 SVGAGI. V lost 6 bases and J lost 1, with 14 bases in between. The CDR3 loop spans 15 amino acids. CDR3 amino acids: CASSPTAEGTDTQYF. The CDR3 DNA follows: TGTGCCAGCAGCCCAACTGCAGAGGGCACAGATACGCAGTATTTT.

The rearrangement joins TRBV15 to TRBJ1-5; D remains unclear. CDR3 length: 13 residues. V lost 0 bases and J 9 bases, leaving 9 bases between the germline ends. Germline loops: CDR1 LNHNV, CDR2 YYDKDF (reference sequence). The CDR3 reads CATSREKRRPQHF. Here the CDR3 DNA reads TGTGCCACCAGCAGAGAAAAGAGGCGGCCCCAGCATTTT.

CDR3 residues: CASSLNLNQPQHF. CDR3 in DNA: TGTGCCAGCAGTTTAAATCTTAATCAGCCCCAGCATTTT. This rearrangement joins TRBV6-6 to TRBJ1-5; no clear D. This CDR3 is 13 amino acids long. The germline V and J ends were trimmed by 4 bases and 4 bases, with 8 bases remaining between them. Per the germline V gene, CDR1 is MNHNY and CDR2 is SVGAGI (reference sequence).

This clone was counted many times. The V gene is TRBV5-1, the J gene TRBJ1-5, with no clear D. Germline lookup yields CDR1 SGHRS and CDR2 YFSETQ. Trimming removed 0 bases at V and 4 bases at J, with 11 bases between. CDR3 length: 15 amino acids. CDR3 residues: CASSLGAEENQPQHF. The CDR3 coding sequence is TGCGCCAGCAGCTTGGGAGCGGAGGAAAATCAGCCCCAGCATTTT.

V gene TRBV6-6 combines with J gene TRBJ1-6; the match to TRBD1 covers 9 bases. CDR3 length equals 15 residues. Unmatched junction bases numbered 9, after V lost 6 bases and J lost 9 bases. CDR1 is MNHNY and CDR2 is SVGAGI in the germline V gene (reference sequence). The CDR3, as DNA: TGTGCCAGCAGGAGGACAGGGGACCTATTTTCACCCCTCCACTTT. It codes for CASRRTGDLFSPLHF.

This clone was observed a few times. V usage is TRBV7-9 and J usage is TRBJ2-1, with TRBD1 identical over 7 bases. The CDR3 is 15 amino acids. Germline V lookup: CDR1 SEHNR, CDR2 FQNEAQ (reference sequence). The ends lost 3 bases at V and 4 bases at J; junction bases unmatched: 6. The CDR3 DNA sequence: TGTGCCAGCAGCTTTCGAGGGGGCGAGTACAATGAGCAGTTCTTC. Its protein is CASSFRGGEYNEQFF.

The rearrangement joins TRBV2 to TRBJ2-2, with 7 positions matching TRBD1. Unmatched junction bases numbered 2, after V lost 6 bases and J lost 1 base. Germline CDR1 reads SNHLY; CDR2 reads FYNNEI. The CDR3 is 14 residues long. CDR3 in amino acids: CASSGTVNTGELFF. CDR3 bases: TGTGCCAGCAGCGGGACAGTGAACACCGGGGAGCTGTTTTTT.

This clone was seen a few times. V gene TRBV29-1 combines with J gene TRBJ1-4; TRBD1 agrees at 8 bases. V was pared by 4 bases and J by 6 bases, with 1 base of the junction left unmatched. This CDR3 contains 12 residues. CDR1 and CDR2 (germline): SQVTM, ANQGSEA. This CDR3 is CSVAGGDEKLFF. The CDR3, as DNA: TGCAGCGTTGCAGGGGGCGATGAAAAACTGTTTTTT. Combining the CDR3 with reference TRBV29-1 and TRBJ1-4 gives the whole variable domain SAVISQKPSRDICQRGTSLTIQCQVDSQVTMMFWYRQQPGQSLTLIATANQGSEATYESGFVIDKFPISRPNLTFSTLTVSNMSPEDSSIYLCSVAGGDEKLFFGSGTQLSVL.

This clone was observed a single time. The chain uses TRBV5-8 and TRBJ1-2, with D possibly being TRBD1 (5 bases). V was pared by 2 bases and J by 1 base, with 6 bases between. This CDR3 is 13 amino acids long. Germline V CDR1 and CDR2: SGHTS, YDEGEE. CDR3 sequence (DNA): TGTGCCAGCAGCTTACAGGTTAACTATGGCTACACCTTC. Its translation is CASSLQVNYGYTF.

The chain is built from TRBV5-4 and TRBJ1-1, with unresolved D. V lost 2 bases and J 1 base, leaving 9 bases between the germline ends. The CDR3 contains 14 residues. CDR1 is SGHNT, CDR2 YYREEE, per germline (reference sequence). CDR3 nucleotides: TGTGCCAGCAGCTTCGGTAACGGGAACACTGAAGCTTTCTTT. This encodes CASSFGNGNTEAFF.

This clone was detected only a few times. The chain joins TRBV7-3 to TRBJ2-2; unclear D gene. The CDR3 extends over 13 amino acids. Looked up from germline, CDR1 is SGHTA and CDR2 is FQGTGA. V was cut by 7 bases and J by 4 bases, with 10 bases left in between. The CDR3 bases are TGTGCCAGCAAGGCAGGTGGCACCGGGGAGCTGTTTTTT. Residues: CASKAGGTGELFF.

The chain recombines TRBV7-9 with TRBJ1-1; TRBD1 aligns across 8 bases. The germline V gene encodes CDR1 SEHNR and CDR2 FQNEAQ (reference sequence). J gave up 6 bases and V 4 bases, and 16 bases lay outside the gene matches. This CDR3 has 17 residues. The CDR3 bases are TGTGCCAGCAGCTCCTTCGGCAGGGGGCAAGGGGGCCCTGAAGCTTTCTTT. Encoded protein: CASSSFGRGQGGPEAFF. The entire variable domain, with the rest obtained from reference TRBV7-9 and TRBJ1-1, is as follows: DTGVSQNPRHKITKRGQNVTFRCDPISEHNRLYWYRQTLGQGPEFLTYFQNEAQLEKSRLLSDRFSAERPKGSFSTLEIQRTEQGDSAMYLCASSSFGRGQGGPEAFFGQGTRLTVV.

The chain carries TRBV6-6 and TRBJ2-6, with D possibly TRBD2 on 6 matching bases. The CDR3 sequence is 16 residues long. Germline CDR1 is MNHNY and CDR2 is SVGAGI (reference sequence). Trimming pared 2 bases from V and 4 bases from J, leaving 12 bases between. The chain's CDR3 is CASSYPTGRGANVLTF. DNA of the CDR3: TGTGCCAGCAGTTACCCTACGGGGAGGGGGGCCAACGTCCTGACTTTC.

The chain has TRBV5-4 and TRBJ2-7, with 10 bases matching TRBD1. With V trimmed by 2 bases and J by 5 bases, 4 bases remained unmatched. CDR3 length: 14 residues. Germline CDR1 SGHNT, CDR2 YYREEE (reference sequence). The CDR3 nucleotides read TGTGCCAGCAGCTTAGGGGACAGGGGCAACGAGCAGTACTTC. Its protein is CASSLGDRGNEQYF.

This rearrangement joins TRBV5-1 to TRBJ2-1, with 10 bases aligning to TRBD2. The germline V gene encodes CDR1 SGHRS and CDR2 YFSETQ. The CDR3 runs to 14 residues. Trimming at V came to 2 bases and at J to 10 bases, leaving 6 bases not matched to a gene. The CDR3 DNA reads TGCGCCAGCAGCTTAGCGGGGGGGGATTGGGAGCAGTTCTTC. Translated: CASSLAGGDWEQFF. Drawing the rest from reference TRBV5-1 and TRBJ2-1, the complete variable domain is KAGVTQTPRYLIKTRGQQVTLSCSPISGHRSVSWYQQTPGQGLQFLFEYFSETQRNKGNFPGRFSGRQFSNSRSEMNVSTLELGDSALYLCASSLAGGDWEQFFGPGTRLTVL.

This clone was found a few times. The chain couples TRBV7-3 to TRBJ2-7; TRBD2 agrees at 7 bases. The CDR3 has 15 residues. V shed 6 bases, J shed 7 bases, and the junction held 15 bases outside the gene matches. From germline, CDR1 is SGHTA and CDR2 FQGTGA. The CDR3 bases are TGTGCCAGCAGGTTTTCAACGGAACCCGGGAGGGAGCAGTACTTC. Its protein is CASRFSTEPGREQYF. Filled out from reference TRBV7-3 and TRBJ2-7, the complete variable domain reads GAGVSQTPSNKVTEKGKYVELRCDPISGHTALYWYRQSLGQGPEFLIYFQGTGAADDSGLPNDRFFAVRPEGSVSTLKIQRTERGDSAVYLCASRFSTEPGREQYFGPGTRLTVT.

Only a few counts were recorded for this clone. The chain joins TRBV30 to TRBJ1-1, with 7 bases identical to TRBD1. This CDR3 has 14 amino acids. Germline CDR1 and CDR2: GTSNPN and SVGIG (reference sequence). Trimming at V came to 7 bases and at J to 0 bases, leaving 8 bases not matched to a gene. Here the CDR3 DNA reads TGTGCCTCTATGACAGGGACCATGAACACTGAAGCTTTCTTT. Its protein product is CASMTGTMNTEAFF.

Notes on this clone: The sample holds other DNA sequences that translate to the same CDR3. The rearrangement uses TRBV18 and TRBJ1-5, with TRBD1 identical over 8 bases. Looked up from germline, CDR1 is KGHSH and CDR2 is LQKENI. The CDR3 extends over 16 amino acids. With V trimmed by 3 bases and J by 0 bases, 4 bases remained unmatched. The CDR3 DNA follows: TGTGCCAGCTCACCGGACAGGGTGGATAGCAATCAGCCCCAGCATTTT. This sequence encodes CASSPDRVDSNQPQHF.

The chain links TRBV5-1 to TRBJ2-1, with 10 bases lining up with TRBD1. CDR3 length: 15 residues. The germline V gene encodes CDR1 SGHRS and CDR2 YFSETQ. V was clipped by 3 bases and J by 8 bases; unmatched bases: 8. This CDR3 is CASSSGTGAGDEQFF. The CDR3 bases are TGCGCCAGCAGCTCGGGGACAGGGGCGGGTGATGAGCAGTTCTTC.

The V and J genes are TRBV29-1 and TRBJ2-7; D gene ambiguous. This CDR3 comprises 10 residues. Trimming shortened V by 7 bases and J by 3 bases, and 7 bases separated the two germline ends. The V gene's germline CDR1 is SQVTM and CDR2 ANQGSEA. CDR3 residues: CSARDYEQYF. CDR3 DNA sequence: TGCAGCGCTCGAGACTACGAGCAGTACTTC.

This chain connects TRBV18 to TRBJ1-6; 8 bases match TRBD1. The germline gives CDR1 KGHSH, CDR2 LQKENI. CDR3 size: 14 residues. After removal of 2 bases from V and 7 bases from J, the junction contained 1 base not matched to a gene. CDR3 sequence reads: CASSPDRGNSPLHF. CDR3 coding DNA: TGTGCCAGCTCACCAGACAGGGGAAATTCACCCCTCCACTTT.

The rearrangement uses TRBV4-1 and TRBJ2-3; TRBD2 agrees at 10 bases. The CDR3 sequence is 17 residues long. The germline gives CDR1 MGHRA, CDR2 YSYEKL. With 1 base clipped from V and 5 bases from J, the junction kept 9 bases outside the gene matches. The DNA of the CDR3 is TGCGCCAGCAGCCAAGGGCGGGTAGCGGGGGGAAAAGATACGCAGTATTTT. This sequence encodes CASSQGRVAGGKDTQYF.

The V call is TRBV5-5, the J call TRBJ2-5; D might be TRBD2 (6 bases). Germline V CDR1 and CDR2: SGHKS, YYEKEE (reference sequence). Trimming took off 2 bases at V and 0 bases at J, with 11 bases between the two ends. There are 15 residues in the CDR3. CDR3 in DNA: TGTGCCAGCAGCTTCCGTAGCGGCTACCAAGAGACCCAGTACTTC. Protein: CASSFRSGYQETQYF. The full variable domain, its missing parts supplied by reference TRBV5-5 and TRBJ2-5, is DAGVTQSPTHLIKTRGQQVTLRCSPISGHKSVSWYQQVLGQGPQFIFQYYEKEERGRGNFPDRFSARQFPNYSSELNVNALLLGDSALYLCASSFRSGYQETQYFGPGTRLLVL.

The rearrangement joins TRBV2 to TRBJ1-1, with no clear D. The V gene's germline CDR1 is SNHLY and CDR2 FYNNEI. V lost 4 bases and J 0 bases, leaving 9 bases between the germline ends. The CDR3 sequence is 14 residues long. The CDR3 DNA sequence: TGTGCCAGCAGTGTGCACAGCATGAACACTGAAGCTTTCTTT. Translating gives CASSVHSMNTEAFF.

This clone was observed a few times. V usage is TRBV5-1 and J usage is TRBJ2-5, with 7 bases fitting TRBD1. Germline V gene data show CDR1 as SGHRS and CDR2 as YFSETQ. The CDR3 sequence is 16 residues long. V shed 2 bases and J 1 base; nucleotides not matched to a gene: 8. Here the CDR3 DNA reads TGCGCCAGCAGCTTAACAGGGGTTCAGCCCCAAGAGACCCAGTACTTC. As protein: CASSLTGVQPQETQYF.

This rearrangement joins TRBV5-6 to TRBJ1-1, with a weak D call TRBD1 (5 bases). CDR1 and CDR2 from the germline V gene are SGHDT and YYEEEE. V lost 0 bases to trimming and J lost 3 bases, with 9 bases between them. The CDR3 spans 14 residues. In DNA form, the CDR3 reads TGTGCCAGCAGCTTGGAGGGGATTTACACTGAAGCTTTCTTT. It encodes CASSLEGIYTEAFF.

The chain couples TRBV7-2 to TRBJ2-3; 10 bases are a match to TRBD1. V was pared by 5 bases and J by 3 bases, with 5 bases of the junction left unmatched. Germline CDR1 is SGHTA and CDR2 is FQGNSA. The CDR3 runs to 15 residues. The CDR3 DNA is TGTGCCAGCAGCCGGACAGGGGGTCCGACAGATACGCAGTATTTT. Translated, it gives CASSRTGGPTDTQYF.